This TCR beta chain is from a study of blood T cell repertoires in COVID-19. Study context: Collection of acute and convalescent COVID-19 samples took place in the United States, Italy and Spain. The cDNA or gDNA used as material had been derived from T cells, B-cell-depleted T cells, or PBMCs.

This CDR3 region has 18 residues. Germline V gene lookup returns CDR1 SGHRS and CDR2 YFSETQ. J gave up 0 bases and V 4 bases, and 12 bases lay outside the gene matches. Original data processing: Using reference gene primer amplification, nucleated cell counts were estimated. The table came from immunoSEQ multiplex PCR; TCRdb's copy has only in-frame clones and leaves some out. The DNA gave D and trimming, while V, J and clone size come from that table. The table has some 86,000 clones, more than 75% seen once. This TCR derives from a woman aged 70 to 79 with acute or convalescent COVID-19. The chain has TRBV5-1 and TRBJ1-3, with TRBD1 matching 8 bases. The sequenced sample was peripheral blood. CDR3 DNA sequence: TGCGCCAGCAGCGTGTCCGGGACAGGCCTTTCCTCTGGAAACACCATATATTTT. This sequence encodes CASSVSGTGLSSGNTIYF.